Given below is one T cell receptor (beta chain) in context. No antigen is known for it. The same CDR3 is also encoded by other DNA sequences in this sample. The data were obtained in a study of cytomegalovirus exposure and HLA in healthy donors. Study-level background: Unique TCR beta sequences numbering some 120 million came from around 180 million T cells in an earlier analysis. Study-wide results and limits: An analysis that came later showed most CMV-associated TCR beta chains appearing HLA-restricted. By HLA locus, TCR association rates varied in a later analysis, with DRB1 showing the most and HLA-C the fewest.

CDR1 is SGHRS, CDR2 YFSETQ, per germline. V was shortened by 4 bases and J by 3 bases, with 11 bases between the two germline ends. This CDR3 region has 13 residues. The PCR had 60 Vbeta and 13 Jbeta primers. Per the study methods: Later analysis identified tens of millions of unique TCR beta chains, about 10 million shared. Measured with immunoSEQ multiplex PCR; TCRdb has only the in-frame clones, and not every one. V and J calls and clone size are copied from that table; D and trimming were computed from the DNA. This sample's table reports 130,000 to 150,000 clones. Material: PBMCs. The chain joins TRBV5-1 to TRBJ2-7, with a possible D match to TRBD2 (6 bases). This clonotype was obtained from a man aged 35 to 55 in good health and CMV-seronegative. CDR3 protein: CASSEGLLYEQYF. In nucleotides, the CDR3 is TGCGCCAGCAGCGAGGGACTCCTCTACGAGCAGTACTTC.